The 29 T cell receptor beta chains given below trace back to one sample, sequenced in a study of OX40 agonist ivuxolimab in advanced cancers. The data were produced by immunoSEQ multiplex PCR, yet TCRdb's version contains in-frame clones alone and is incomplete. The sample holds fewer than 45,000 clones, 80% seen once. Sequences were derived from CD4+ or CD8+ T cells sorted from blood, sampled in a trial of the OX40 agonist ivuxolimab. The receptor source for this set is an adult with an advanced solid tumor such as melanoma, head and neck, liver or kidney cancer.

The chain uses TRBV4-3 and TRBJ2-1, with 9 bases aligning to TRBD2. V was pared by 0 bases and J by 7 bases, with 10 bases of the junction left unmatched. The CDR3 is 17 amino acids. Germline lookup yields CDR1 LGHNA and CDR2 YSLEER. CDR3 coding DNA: TGCGCCAGCAGCCAAGAGAGACCGAGCGGGAGGATGAATGAGCAGTTCTTC. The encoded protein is CASSQERPSGRMNEQFF.

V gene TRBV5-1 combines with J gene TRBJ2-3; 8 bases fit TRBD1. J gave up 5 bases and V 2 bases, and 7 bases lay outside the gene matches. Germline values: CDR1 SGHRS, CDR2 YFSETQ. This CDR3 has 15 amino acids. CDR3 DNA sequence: TGCGCCAGCAGCTTCGACAGGGGAGGAGTAGATACGCAGTATTTT. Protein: CASSFDRGGVDTQYF.

CDR3 sequence: CASSYSPGAGMGEQFF. The DNA for the CDR3 is TGTGCCAGCAGTTACTCACCCGGAGCGGGCATGGGGGAGCAGTTCTTC. The chain uses TRBV6-5 and TRBJ2-1, with a tentative D call TRBD2 (6 bases). Trimming took 0 bases from V and 10 from J, leaving 19 bases between them. Germline V gene lookup returns CDR1 MNHEY and CDR2 SVGAGI. The CDR3 loop spans 16 amino acids.

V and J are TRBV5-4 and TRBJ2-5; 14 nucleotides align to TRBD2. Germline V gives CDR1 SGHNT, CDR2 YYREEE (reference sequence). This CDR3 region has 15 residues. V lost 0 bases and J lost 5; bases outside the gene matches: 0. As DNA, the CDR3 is TGTGCCAGCAGCTTGGGACTAGCGGGAGGGGAGACCCAGTACTTC. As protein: CASSLGLAGGETQYF.

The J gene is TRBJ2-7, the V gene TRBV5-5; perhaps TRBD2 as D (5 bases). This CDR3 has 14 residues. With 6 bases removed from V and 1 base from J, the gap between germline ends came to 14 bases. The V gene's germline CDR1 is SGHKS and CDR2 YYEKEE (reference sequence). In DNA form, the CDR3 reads TGTGCCAGCAAAGGTAGCGACGGATCCTACGAGCAGTACTTC. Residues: CASKGSDGSYEQYF.

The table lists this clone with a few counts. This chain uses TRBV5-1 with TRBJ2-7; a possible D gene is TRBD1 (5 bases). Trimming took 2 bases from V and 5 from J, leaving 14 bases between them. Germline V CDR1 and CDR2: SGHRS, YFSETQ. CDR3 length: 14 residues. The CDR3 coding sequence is TGCGCCAGCAGCTTAGGTCAAATAGGGGACGAGCAGTACTTC. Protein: CASSLGQIGDEQYF.

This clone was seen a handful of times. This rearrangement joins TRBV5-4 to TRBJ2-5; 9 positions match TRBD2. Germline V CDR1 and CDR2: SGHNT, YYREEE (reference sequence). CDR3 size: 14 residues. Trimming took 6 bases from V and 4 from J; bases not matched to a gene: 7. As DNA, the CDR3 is TGTGCCAGCACCCTCAGCGGGAGGCTAGAGACCCAGTACTTC. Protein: CASTLSGRLETQYF.

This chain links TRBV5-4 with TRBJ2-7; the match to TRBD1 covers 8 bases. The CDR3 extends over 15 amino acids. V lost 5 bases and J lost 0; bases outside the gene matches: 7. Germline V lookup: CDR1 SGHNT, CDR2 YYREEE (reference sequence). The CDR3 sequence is CASRPDRAGSYEQYF. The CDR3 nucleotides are TGTGCCAGCAGGCCGGACAGGGCGGGCTCCTACGAGCAGTACTTC.

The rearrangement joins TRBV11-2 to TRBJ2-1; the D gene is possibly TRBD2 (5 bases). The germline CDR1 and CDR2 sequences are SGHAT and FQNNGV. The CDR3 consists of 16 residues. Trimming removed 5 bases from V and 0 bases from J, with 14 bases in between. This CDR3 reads CASSRLLSDSYNEQFF. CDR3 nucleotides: TGTGCCAGCAGCCGCCTACTTAGCGACTCCTACAATGAGCAGTTCTTC.

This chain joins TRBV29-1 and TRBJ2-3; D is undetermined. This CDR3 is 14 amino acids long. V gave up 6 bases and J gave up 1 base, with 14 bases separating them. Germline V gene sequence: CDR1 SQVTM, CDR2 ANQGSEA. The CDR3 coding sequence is TGCAGCGTCTTCCCGTGGCAGGGCACAGATACGCAGTATTTT. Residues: CSVFPWQGTDTQYF.

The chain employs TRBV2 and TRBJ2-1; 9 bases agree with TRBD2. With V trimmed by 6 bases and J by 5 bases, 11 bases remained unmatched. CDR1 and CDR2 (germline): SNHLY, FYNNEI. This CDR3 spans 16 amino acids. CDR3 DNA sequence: TGTGCCAGCAGACCCGGCCTAGCGGGATTAGACAATGAGCAGTTCTTC. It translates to CASRPGLAGLDNEQFF.

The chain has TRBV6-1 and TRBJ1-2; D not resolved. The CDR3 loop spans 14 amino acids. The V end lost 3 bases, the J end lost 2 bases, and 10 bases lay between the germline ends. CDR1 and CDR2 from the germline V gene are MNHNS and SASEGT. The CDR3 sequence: CASSERLGNYGYTF. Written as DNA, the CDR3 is TGTGCCAGCAGTGAGAGATTAGGGAACTATGGCTACACCTTC.

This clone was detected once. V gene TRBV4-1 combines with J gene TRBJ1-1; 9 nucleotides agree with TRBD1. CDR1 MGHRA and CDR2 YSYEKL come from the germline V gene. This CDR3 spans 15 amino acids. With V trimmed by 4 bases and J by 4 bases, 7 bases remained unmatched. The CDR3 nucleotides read TGCGCCAGCAGCCTTTACAGGGGGCAGGCCACTGAAGCTTTCTTT. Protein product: CASSLYRGQATEAFF.

CDR3 in amino acids: CASSLLQGSYEQYF. In nucleotides, the CDR3 is TGCGCCAGCAGCTTGTTACAGGGTTCCTACGAGCAGTACTTC. This chain connects TRBV5-1 to TRBJ2-7; tentative D call: TRBD1 (6 bases). The ends were cut back, 1 base at V and 1 base at J, with 9 bases in the middle. Germline assignment: CDR1 SGHRS and CDR2 YFSETQ. CDR3 length equals 14 residues.

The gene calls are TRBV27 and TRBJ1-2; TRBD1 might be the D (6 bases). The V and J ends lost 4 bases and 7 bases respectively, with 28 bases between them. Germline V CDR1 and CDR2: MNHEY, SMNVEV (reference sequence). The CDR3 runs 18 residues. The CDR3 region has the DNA TGTGCCAGCAGTTCCACTTACAGGGACGGGTTGATCGGTCGTGGCTACACCTTC. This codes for CASSSTYRDGLIGRGYTF.

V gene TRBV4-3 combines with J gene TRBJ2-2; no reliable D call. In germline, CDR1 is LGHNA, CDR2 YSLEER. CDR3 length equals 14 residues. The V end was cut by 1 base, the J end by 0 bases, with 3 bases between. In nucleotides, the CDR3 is TGCGCCAGCAGCCAAGGTCCGAACACCGGGGAGCTGTTTTTT. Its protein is CASSQGPNTGELFF.

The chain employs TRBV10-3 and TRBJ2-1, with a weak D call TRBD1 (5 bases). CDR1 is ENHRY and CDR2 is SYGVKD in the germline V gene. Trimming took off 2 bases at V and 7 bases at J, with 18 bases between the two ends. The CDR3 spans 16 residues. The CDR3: CAISEGAAGATNEQFF. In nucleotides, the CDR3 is TGTGCCATCAGTGAGGGGGCGGCCGGAGCGACAAATGAGCAGTTCTTC.

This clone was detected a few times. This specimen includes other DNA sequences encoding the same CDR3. The CDR3 sequence is CAISGSGRSTDTQYF. Written as DNA, the CDR3 is TGTGCCATCAGTGGTAGCGGGAGGAGCACAGATACGCAGTATTTT. This rearrangement joins TRBV10-3 to TRBJ2-3; TRBD2 aligns across 10 bases. Germline CDR1 is ENHRY and CDR2 is SYGVKD. The J segment lost 0 bases and the V segment lost 4 bases, leaving 1 base of the junction unmatched. The CDR3 covers 15 residues.

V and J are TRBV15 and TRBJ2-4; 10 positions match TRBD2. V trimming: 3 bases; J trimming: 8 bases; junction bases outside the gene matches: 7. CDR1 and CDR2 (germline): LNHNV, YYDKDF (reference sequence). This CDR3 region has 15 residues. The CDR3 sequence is CATSREGTSDDIQYF. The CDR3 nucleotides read TGTGCCACCAGCAGGGAAGGGACTAGCGATGACATTCAGTACTTC. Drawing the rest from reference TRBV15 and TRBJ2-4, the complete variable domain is DAMVIQNPRYQVTQFGKPVTLSCSQTLNHNVMYWYQQKSSQAPKLLFHYYDKDFNNEADTPDNFQSRRPNTSFCFLDIRSPGLGDTAMYLCATSREGTSDDIQYFGAGTRLSVL.

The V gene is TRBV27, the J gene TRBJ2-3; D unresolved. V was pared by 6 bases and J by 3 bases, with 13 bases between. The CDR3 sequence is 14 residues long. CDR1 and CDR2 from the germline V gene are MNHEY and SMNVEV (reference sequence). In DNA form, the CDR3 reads TGTGCCAGCAGCTCCTGGGTTGGGACAGATACGCAGTATTTT. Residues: CASSSWVGTDTQYF.

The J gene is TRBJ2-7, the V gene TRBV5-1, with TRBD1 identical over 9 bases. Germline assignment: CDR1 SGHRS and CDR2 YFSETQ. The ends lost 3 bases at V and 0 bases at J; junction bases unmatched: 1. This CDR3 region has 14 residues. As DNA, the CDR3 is TGCGCCAGCAGCTGGACAGGGGACTCCTACGAGCAGTACTTC. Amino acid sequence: CASSWTGDSYEQYF.

CDR3 amino acids: CASSFYGRGQETQYF. The DNA for the CDR3 is TGTGCCAGCAGCTTTTACGGGAGGGGTCAAGAGACCCAGTACTTC. The chain couples TRBV7-9 to TRBJ2-5, with 8 nucleotides matching TRBD2. The V gene end was trimmed by 3 bases and the J gene end by 2 bases; junction bases not matched to a gene: 5. CDR1 is SEHNR, CDR2 FQNEAQ, per germline (reference sequence). CDR3 size: 15 residues. Variable domain in full (rest from reference TRBV7-9 and TRBJ2-5): DTGVSQNPRHKITKRGQNVTFRCDPISEHNRLYWYRQTLGQGPEFLTYFQNEAQLEKSRLLSDRFSAERPKGSFSTLEIQRTEQGDSAMYLCASSFYGRGQETQYFGPGTRLLVL.

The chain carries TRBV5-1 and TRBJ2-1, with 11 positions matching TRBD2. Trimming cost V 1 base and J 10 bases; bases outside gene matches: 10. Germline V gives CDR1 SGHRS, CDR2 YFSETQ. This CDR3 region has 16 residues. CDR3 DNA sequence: TGCGCCAGCAGCTTGTGGGGGACTAGCGGAAAACGAGAGCAGTTCTTC. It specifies CASSLWGTSGKREQFF.

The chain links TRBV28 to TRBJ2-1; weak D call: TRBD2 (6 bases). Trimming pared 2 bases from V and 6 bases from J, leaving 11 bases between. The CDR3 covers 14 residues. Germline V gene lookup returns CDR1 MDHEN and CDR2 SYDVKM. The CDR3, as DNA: TGTGCCAGCAGTTTAGCGGGAAGTTTCAATGAGCAGTTCTTC. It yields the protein CASSLAGSFNEQFF.

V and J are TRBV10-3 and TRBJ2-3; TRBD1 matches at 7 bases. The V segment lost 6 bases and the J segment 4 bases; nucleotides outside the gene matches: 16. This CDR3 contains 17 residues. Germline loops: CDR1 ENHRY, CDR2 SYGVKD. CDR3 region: CAISDTRQGVSADTQYF. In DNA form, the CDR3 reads TGTGCCATCAGCGACACCAGACAGGGTGTGAGCGCAGATACGCAGTATTTT.

The CDR3 loop is CASRSTSAPYEQYF. CDR3 in DNA: TGCGCCAGCAGAAGCACTAGCGCCCCTTACGAGCAGTACTTC. This chain connects TRBV10-1 to TRBJ2-5; 7 nucleotides agree with TRBD2. The J call may be faulty, since TRBJ2-7 better matches the DNA end. Per germline, CDR1 WNHNN and CDR2 SYGVQD (reference sequence). CDR3 size: 14 residues.

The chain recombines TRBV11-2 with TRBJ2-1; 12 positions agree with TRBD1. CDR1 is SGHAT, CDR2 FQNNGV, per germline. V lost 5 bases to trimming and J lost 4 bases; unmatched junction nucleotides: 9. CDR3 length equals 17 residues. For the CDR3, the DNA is TGTGCCAGCAGCACACCGGGACAGGGGGCGGATTACAATGAGCAGTTCTTC. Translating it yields CASSTPGQGADYNEQFF.

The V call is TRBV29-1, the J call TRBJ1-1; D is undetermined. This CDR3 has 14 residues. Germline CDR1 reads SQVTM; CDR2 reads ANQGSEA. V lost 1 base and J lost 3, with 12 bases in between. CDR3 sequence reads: CSVEGEGLDTEAFF. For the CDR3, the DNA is TGCAGCGTTGAAGGAGAAGGTCTGGACACTGAAGCTTTCTTT.

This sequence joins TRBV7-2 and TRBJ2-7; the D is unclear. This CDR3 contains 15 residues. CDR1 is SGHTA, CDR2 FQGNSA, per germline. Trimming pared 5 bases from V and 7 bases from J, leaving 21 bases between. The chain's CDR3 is CASSRRVVGWGEQYF. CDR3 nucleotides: TGTGCCAGCAGCCGCCGGGTTGTGGGGTGGGGAGAGCAGTACTTC.